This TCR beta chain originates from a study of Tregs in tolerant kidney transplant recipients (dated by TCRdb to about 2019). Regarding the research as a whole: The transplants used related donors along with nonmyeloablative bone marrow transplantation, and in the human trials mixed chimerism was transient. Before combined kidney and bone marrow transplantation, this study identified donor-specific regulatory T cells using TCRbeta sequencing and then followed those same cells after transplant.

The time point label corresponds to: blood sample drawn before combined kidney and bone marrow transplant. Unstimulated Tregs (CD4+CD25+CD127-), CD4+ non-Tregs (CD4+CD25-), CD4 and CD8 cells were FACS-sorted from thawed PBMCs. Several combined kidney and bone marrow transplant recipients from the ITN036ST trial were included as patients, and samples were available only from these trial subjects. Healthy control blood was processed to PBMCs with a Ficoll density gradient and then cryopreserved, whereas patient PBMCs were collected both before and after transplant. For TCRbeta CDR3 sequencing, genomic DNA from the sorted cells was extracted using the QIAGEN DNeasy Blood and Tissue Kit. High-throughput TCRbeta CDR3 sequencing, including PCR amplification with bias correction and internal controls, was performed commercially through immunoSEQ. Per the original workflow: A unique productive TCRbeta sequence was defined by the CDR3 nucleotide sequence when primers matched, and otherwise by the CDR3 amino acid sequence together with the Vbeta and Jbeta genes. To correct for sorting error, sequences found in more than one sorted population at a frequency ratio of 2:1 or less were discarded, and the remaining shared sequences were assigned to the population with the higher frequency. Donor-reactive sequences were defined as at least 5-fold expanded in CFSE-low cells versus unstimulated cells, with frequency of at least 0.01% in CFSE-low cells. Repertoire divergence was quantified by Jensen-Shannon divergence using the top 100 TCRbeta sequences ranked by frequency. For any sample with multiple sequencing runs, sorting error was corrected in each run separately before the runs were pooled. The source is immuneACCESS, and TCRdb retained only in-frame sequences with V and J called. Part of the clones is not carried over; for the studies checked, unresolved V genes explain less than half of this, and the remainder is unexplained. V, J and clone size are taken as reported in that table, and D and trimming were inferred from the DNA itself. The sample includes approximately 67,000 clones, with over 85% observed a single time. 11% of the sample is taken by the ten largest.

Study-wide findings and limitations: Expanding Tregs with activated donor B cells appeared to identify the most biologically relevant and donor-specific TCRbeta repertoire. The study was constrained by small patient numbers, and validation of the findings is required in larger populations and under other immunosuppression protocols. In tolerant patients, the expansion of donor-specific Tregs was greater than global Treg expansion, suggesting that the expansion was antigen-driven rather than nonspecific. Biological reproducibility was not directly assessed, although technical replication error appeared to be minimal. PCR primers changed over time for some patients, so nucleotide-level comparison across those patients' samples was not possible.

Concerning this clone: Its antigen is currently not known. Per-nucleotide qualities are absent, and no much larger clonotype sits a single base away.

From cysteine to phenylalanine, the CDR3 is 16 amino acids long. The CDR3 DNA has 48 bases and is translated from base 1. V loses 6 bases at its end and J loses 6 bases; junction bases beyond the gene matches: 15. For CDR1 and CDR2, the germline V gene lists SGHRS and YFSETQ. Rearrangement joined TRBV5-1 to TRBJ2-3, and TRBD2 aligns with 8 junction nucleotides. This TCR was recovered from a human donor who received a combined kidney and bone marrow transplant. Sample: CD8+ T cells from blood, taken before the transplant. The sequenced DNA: TGCGCCAGCACCCTCGAGCGGGGGCGCCTGTCGGATACGCAGTATTTT. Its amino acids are CASTLERGRLSDTQYF.